The next 26 T cell receptor beta chains were all read from a single sample in a study of regulatory and conventional T cells in RAG deficiency. Measured with immunoSEQ multiplex PCR; TCRdb has only the in-frame clones, and not every one. In the table there are about 30,000 clones, more than 75% of which are singletons. Blood CD4+ CD25-low CD127-high conventional T cells supplied the genomic DNA template. This sample was also put to use in a study of regulatory T cells. According to that study: The PCR used 52 TRBV and 13 TRBJ primers.

Sample: CD4+ effector T cells sorted from blood. These receptor sequences come from a human donor in good health.

This clone was found once. This chain connects TRBV18 to TRBJ1-5; 11 bases align to TRBD1. Trimming took 2 bases from V and 7 from J; bases not matched to a gene: 4. From germline, CDR1 is KGHSH and CDR2 LQKENI. This CDR3 contains 15 residues. The CDR3 region is CASSPGTGGNQPQHF. The CDR3 DNA reads TGTGCCAGCTCACCAGGGACAGGGGGGAACCAGCCCCAGCATTTT. Supplemented by reference TRBV18 and TRBJ1-5, the full variable domain reads NAGVMQNPRHLVRRRGQEARLRCSPMKGHSHVYWYRQLPEEGLKFMVYLQKENIIDESGMPKERFSAEFPKEGPSILRIQQVVRGDSAAYFCASSPGTGGNQPQHFGDGTRLSIL.

This chain links TRBV5-4 with TRBJ1-5; 8 bases align to TRBD1. J lost 5 bases, V lost 5 bases, and 9 bases had no gene match. Germline V gene data show CDR1 as SGHNT and CDR2 as YYREEE (reference sequence). The CDR3 is made up of 15 amino acids. The CDR3 sequence is CASSRQGRFDQPQHF. The CDR3 bases are TGTGCCAGCAGTCGACAGGGGCGCTTCGATCAGCCCCAGCATTTT. Looking up the rest from reference TRBV5-4 and TRBJ1-5 gives the full variable domain: ETGVTQSPTHLIKTRGQQVTLRCSSQSGHNTVSWYQQALGQGPQFIFQYYREEENGRGNFPPRFSGLQFPNYSSELNVNALELDDSALYLCASSRQGRFDQPQHFGDGTRLSIL.

V gene TRBV9 combines with J gene TRBJ1-3; D gene unclear. This CDR3 is built from 15 residues. CDR1 and CDR2 from the germline V gene are SGDLS and YYNGEE. The V end was cut by 0 bases, the J end by 0 bases, with 7 bases between. CDR3 region: CASSVGPNSGNTIYF. The DNA for the CDR3 is TGTGCCAGCAGCGTAGGCCCAAACTCTGGAAACACCATATATTTT.

The rearrangement links TRBV29-1 to TRBJ1-1, with 7 bases lining up with TRBD1. J was trimmed by 6 bases and V by 0 bases; bases with no gene match: 7. The CDR3 consists of 14 residues. The germline gives CDR1 SQVTM, CDR2 ANQGSEA. CDR3 sequence (DNA): TGCAGCGTTGAAGATCAGGGGGGGATCTCTGAAGCTTTCTTT. Residues: CSVEDQGGISEAFF.

This clone was seen once. J is TRBJ1-5 and V is TRBV30, with 7 bases that match TRBD1. V trimming: 3 bases; J trimming: 2 bases; junction bases outside the gene matches: 13. Per the germline V gene, CDR1 is GTSNPN and CDR2 is SVGIG (reference sequence). The CDR3 runs to 17 residues. CDR3 coding DNA: TGTGCCTGGAGAGGGAGACAGGGATCCAAGGGCAATCAGCCCCAGCATTTT. Amino acids: CAWRGRQGSKGNQPQHF.

This rearrangement joins TRBV18 to TRBJ1-1, with D hard to call. This CDR3 is built from 15 residues. CDR1 is KGHSH and CDR2 is LQKENI in the germline V gene. Trimming pared 1 base from V and 1 base from J, leaving 10 bases between. The CDR3 loop reads CASSPRSQENTEAFF. The CDR3 nucleotides are TGTGCCAGCTCACCACGGTCCCAAGAGAACACTGAAGCTTTCTTT.

V and J are TRBV7-3 and TRBJ1-4, with unresolved D. Trimming removed 5 bases at V and 0 bases at J, with 7 bases between. CDR1 is SGHTA, CDR2 FQGTGA, per germline. The CDR3 contains 14 residues. The CDR3 region has the DNA TGTGCCAGCAGCCCCGAGGCAACTAATGAAAAACTGTTTTTT. Its translation: CASSPEATNEKLFF.

The V gene is TRBV29-1, the J gene TRBJ2-3; the D gene could be TRBD1 or TRBD2 (5 bases each). Germline CDR1 SQVTM, CDR2 ANQGSEA. The V end lost 0 bases, the J end lost 6 bases, and 7 bases lay between the germline ends. There are 12 residues in the CDR3. CDR3 sequence reads: CSVEEGTDTQYF. The CDR3 coding sequence is TGCAGCGTTGAAGAGGGGACCGATACGCAGTATTTT.

The chain recombines TRBV5-4 with TRBJ1-2, with 10 bases lining up with TRBD1. V gave up 0 bases and J gave up 7 bases; unmatched junction bases: 9. The CDR3 consists of 16 residues. CDR1 SGHNT and CDR2 YYREEE come from the germline V gene (reference sequence). The DNA for the CDR3 is TGTGCCAGCAGCTTGGGACAGGGGGCGACTTTTTCTGGCTACACCTTC. Amino acids: CASSLGQGATFSGYTF.

The J gene is TRBJ1-1, the V gene TRBV6-5; D is perhaps TRBD1 (5 bases). CDR3 length: 15 amino acids. V dropped 5 bases and J dropped 8 bases, with 21 bases sitting between them. The V gene's germline CDR1 is MNHEY and CDR2 SVGAGI. The CDR3 reads CASSPRSRGPAEAFF. The CDR3 nucleotides are TGTGCCAGCAGTCCCCGTTCCCGGGGCCCCGCCGAAGCTTTCTTT.

The genes are TRBV5-8 and TRBJ1-4; D unresolved. In germline, CDR1 is SGHTS, CDR2 YDEGEE. The CDR3 is 14 amino acids. V lost 1 base, J lost 5 bases, and 9 bases lay in between. CDR3 in amino acids: CASSLKWRNEKLFF. DNA of the CDR3: TGTGCCAGCAGCTTGAAGTGGAGAAATGAAAAACTGTTTTTT.

This clone has a handful of counts. V is TRBV27 and J is TRBJ1-2; D is uncertain. The CDR3 covers 13 residues. The germline gives CDR1 MNHEY, CDR2 SMNVEV (reference sequence). Trimming shortened V by 3 bases and J by 8 bases, and 13 bases separated the two germline ends. The CDR3 sequence: CASSFRLLGGYTF. For the CDR3, the DNA is TGTGCCAGCAGTTTTCGGCTCCTAGGGGGCTACACCTTC.

Turning to this clone: Distinct nucleotide sequences in the sample also encode this CDR3. CDR3 protein: CASSLAGGGIGEQYF. CDR3 coding DNA: TGTGCCAGCAGCTTGGCAGGGGGAGGAATTGGCGAGCAGTACTTC. The chain employs TRBV5-6 and TRBJ2-7, with D possibly TRBD1 on 7 matching bases. The ends were cut back, 0 bases at V and 6 bases at J, with 16 bases in the middle. The CDR3 totals 15 residues. From germline, CDR1 is SGHDT and CDR2 YYEEEE.

The J gene is TRBJ2-1, the V gene TRBV27; the match to TRBD2 covers 9 bases. The V gene end was trimmed by 0 bases and the J gene end by 4 bases; junction bases not matched to a gene: 10. Germline V gene data show CDR1 as MNHEY and CDR2 as SMNVEV (reference sequence). The CDR3 length is 18 residues. The CDR3 bases are TGTGCCAGCAGTTTATCCTACTATTTAGCGGGGGATTACAATGAGCAGTTCTTC. Residues: CASSLSYYLAGDYNEQFF.

This clone was observed a handful of times. The CDR3 loop reads CASSVHGTAYEQYF. DNA for the CDR3: TGTGCCAGCAGTGTCCACGGGACAGCCTACGAGCAGTACTTC. V and J are TRBV6-1 and TRBJ2-7, with 7 bases lining up with TRBD1. The CDR3 is 14 residues long. Trimming removed 4 bases from V and 2 bases from J; junction bases left unmatched: 5. Germline loops: CDR1 MNHNS, CDR2 SASEGT.

This clone has a handful of counts. The V call is TRBV2, the J call TRBJ2-7; D ambiguous. The V end was cut by 6 bases, the J end by 6 bases, with 21 bases between. CDR3 length: 15 residues. CDR1 is SNHLY and CDR2 is FYNNEI in the germline V gene. The CDR3 coding sequence is TGTGCCAGCAGACTTAACCCAACGTCCCCCACCGAGCAGTACTTC. This translates into CASRLNPTSPTEQYF.

The chain uses TRBV6-1 and TRBJ2-5; no clear D. The V gene lost 7 bases and the J gene lost 2 bases, with 11 bases spanning the gap. CDR1 and CDR2 (germline): MNHNS, SASEGT. This CDR3 has 13 residues. CDR3 loop: CASTMRGQETQYF. The CDR3 nucleotides are TGTGCCAGCACCATGAGAGGACAAGAGACCCAGTACTTC.

The chain couples TRBV11-3 to TRBJ2-3, with a possible D match to TRBD2 (7 bases). Trimming removed 2 bases from V and 4 bases from J, with 16 bases in between. CDR3 length equals 16 residues. The V gene's germline CDR1 is SGHNT and CDR2 YENEEA. The DNA for the CDR3 is TGTGCCAGCAGCTTATCCCCGATAGGGGGGGCAGATACGCAGTATTTT. Amino acids: CASSLSPIGGADTQYF.

This clone has more than one count but fewer than ten. This chain connects TRBV19 to TRBJ2-7, with D unclear. In germline, CDR1 is LNHDA, CDR2 SQIVND (reference sequence). The CDR3 covers 11 residues. Trimming took 6 bases from V and 7 from J, leaving 10 bases between them. The chain's CDR3 is CASRPPLEQYF. CDR3 coding DNA: TGTGCCAGTAGACCCCCACTAGAGCAGTACTTC.

A word on this clone: This likely comes from a read error, as the CDR3 has no conserved phenylalanine or tryptophan at its end. Because the CDR3's place on the DNA is in doubt, the DNA is left out and the CDR3 is given as listed by TCRdb. V usage is TRBV4-2 and J usage is TRBJ1-2. Looked up from germline, CDR1 is LGHNA and CDR2 is YNFKEQ. Including both end residues, the CDR3 is 13 amino acids long. CDR3 residues: CASSQDSWSDLWS.

This clone was counted between two and nine times. This chain connects TRBV29-1 to TRBJ2-7, with 7 bases aligning to TRBD1. Germline trimming cut 4 bases from V and 4 bases from J; bases unmatched to any gene: 10. In germline, CDR1 is SQVTM, CDR2 ANQGSEA. The CDR3 sequence is 14 residues long. As DNA, the CDR3 is TGCAGCGTTGCGTCGGGACAGTCCATATACGAGCAGTACTTC. The encoded protein is CSVASGQSIYEQYF.

The chain combines TRBV4-1 with TRBJ1-2; 8 bases fit TRBD1. The V and J ends lost 3 bases and 4 bases, in that order; junction bases with no gene match: 7. The germline V gene has CDR1 MGHRA and CDR2 YSYEKL. This CDR3 contains 15 residues. CDR3 amino acids: CASSHPGTGRYGYTF. CDR3 DNA: TGCGCCAGCAGCCATCCCGGGACAGGCCGCTATGGCTACACCTTC.

CDR3 bases: TGTGCCAGCTCTCATTCCCAACCCTCTCTAGTCTCTCGGCGGGGCTACACCTTC. Translated: CASSHSQPSLVSRRGYTF. The V and J genes are TRBV28 and TRBJ1-2; no clear D. The germline gives CDR1 MDHEN, CDR2 SYDVKM. V lost 8 bases and J 8 bases, leaving 33 bases between the germline ends. CDR3 length: 18 amino acids.

This rearrangement joins TRBV19 to TRBJ2-5; perhaps TRBD1 as D (5 bases). Germline CDR1 LNHDA, CDR2 SQIVND (reference sequence). V shed 3 bases and J shed 1 base, with 6 bases lying between them. The CDR3 has 13 residues. The CDR3 reads CASSMGPQETQYF. The CDR3 region has the DNA TGTGCCAGTAGTATGGGGCCCCAAGAGACCCAGTACTTC.

The chain links TRBV19 to TRBJ2-7; D possibly corresponds to TRBD1 (6 bases). The CDR3 consists of 13 residues. The V gene lost 7 bases and the J gene lost 6 bases, with 16 bases spanning the gap. The germline V gene has CDR1 LNHDA and CDR2 SQIVND (reference sequence). Here the CDR3 DNA reads TGTGCCAGTACCACAACAGGGACCGGCGAGCAGTACTTC. Protein product: CASTTTGTGEQYF.

V gene TRBV19 combines with J gene TRBJ1-1, with 11 nucleotides matching TRBD1. V shed 5 bases, J shed 6 bases, and the junction held 14 bases outside the gene matches. The CDR3 has 17 amino acids. The germline gives CDR1 LNHDA, CDR2 SQIVND (reference sequence). The CDR3 region is CASSDRTGGAVGAEAFF. CDR3 DNA sequence: TGTGCCAGTAGTGACCGGACAGGGGGCGCGGTGGGTGCTGAAGCTTTCTTT.